This T cell receptor beta chain was identified during a study of cytotoxic CD8 clonotypes in ibrutinib-treated CLL. Using immunoSEQ multiplex PCR, the repertoire was profiled, and TCRdb retains in-frame clones only, with some absent. The sample carries nearly 300,000 clones, about 72% recorded once. The junction had 10 bases not matched to a gene; V was cut back by 5 bases and J by 3 bases. CDR3 size: 16 residues. In germline, CDR1 is KGHSH, CDR2 LQKENI. The chain links TRBV18 to TRBJ2-3, with 8 positions matching TRBD1. The receptor was derived from a human donor with chronic lymphocytic leukemia. The sample in question was PBMCs, obtained at disease progression, from a patient treated with ibrutinib. CDR3 region: CASSDGQGGRTDTQYF. The CDR3 DNA reads TGTGCCAGCTCAGACGGACAGGGAGGTCGGACAGATACGCAGTATTTT.